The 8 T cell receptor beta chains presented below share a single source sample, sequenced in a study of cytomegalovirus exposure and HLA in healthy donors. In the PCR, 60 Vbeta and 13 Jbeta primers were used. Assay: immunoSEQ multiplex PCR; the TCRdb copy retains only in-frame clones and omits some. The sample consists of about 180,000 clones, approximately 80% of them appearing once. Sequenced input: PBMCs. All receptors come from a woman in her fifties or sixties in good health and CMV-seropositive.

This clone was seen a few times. The CDR3 DNA reads as TGTGCCAGCTCACCAAAGCCAGGGGAAGGCTACACCTTC. It is translated as CASSPKPGEGYTF. The rearrangement links TRBV18 to TRBJ1-2; the D gene is possibly TRBD1 (6 bases). The ends were cut back, 2 bases at V and 8 bases at J, with 12 bases in the middle. Germline V gives CDR1 KGHSH, CDR2 LQKENI. The CDR3 is made up of 13 amino acids.

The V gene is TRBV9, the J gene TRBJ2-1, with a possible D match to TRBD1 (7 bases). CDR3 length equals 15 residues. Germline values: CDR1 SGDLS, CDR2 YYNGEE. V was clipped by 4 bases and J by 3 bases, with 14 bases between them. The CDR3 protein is CASSLGGQYYNEQFF. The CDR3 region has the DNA TGTGCCAGCAGCCTCGGGGGACAGTACTACAATGAGCAGTTCTTC.

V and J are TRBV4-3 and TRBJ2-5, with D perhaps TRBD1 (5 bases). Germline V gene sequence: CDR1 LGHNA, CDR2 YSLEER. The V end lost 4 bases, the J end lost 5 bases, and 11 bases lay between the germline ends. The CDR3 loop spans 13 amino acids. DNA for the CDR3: TGCGCCAGCAGCCGCGACAGTCAGGAGACCCAGTACTTC. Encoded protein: CASSRDSQETQYF.

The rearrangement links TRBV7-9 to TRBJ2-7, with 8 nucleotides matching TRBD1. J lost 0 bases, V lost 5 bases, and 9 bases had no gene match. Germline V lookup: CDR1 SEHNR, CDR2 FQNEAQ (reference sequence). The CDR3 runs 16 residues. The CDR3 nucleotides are TGTGCCAGCAGCGATCGGACAGGGATAAGCTCCTACGAGCAGTACTTC. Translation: CASSDRTGISSYEQYF.

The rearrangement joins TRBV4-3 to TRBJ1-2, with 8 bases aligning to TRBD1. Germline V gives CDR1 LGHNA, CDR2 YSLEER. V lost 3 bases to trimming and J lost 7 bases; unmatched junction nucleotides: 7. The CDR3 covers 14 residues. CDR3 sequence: CASSQTDRVRGYTF. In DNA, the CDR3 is TGCGCCAGCAGCCAGACGGACAGGGTTCGTGGCTACACCTTC.

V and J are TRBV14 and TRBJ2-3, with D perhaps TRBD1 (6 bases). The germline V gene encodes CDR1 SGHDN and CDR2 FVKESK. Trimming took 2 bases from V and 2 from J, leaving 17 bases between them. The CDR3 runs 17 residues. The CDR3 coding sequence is TGTGCCAGCAGCCAACTCCCCCATAGGACAGCCACAGATACGCAGTATTTT. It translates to CASSQLPHRTATDTQYF.

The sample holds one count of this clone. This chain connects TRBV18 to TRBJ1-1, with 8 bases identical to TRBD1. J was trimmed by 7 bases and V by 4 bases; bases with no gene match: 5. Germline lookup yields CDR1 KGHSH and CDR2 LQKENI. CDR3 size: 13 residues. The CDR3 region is CASSLGQEGEAFF. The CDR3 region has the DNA TGTGCCAGCTCACTGGGACAGGAGGGTGAAGCTTTCTTT.

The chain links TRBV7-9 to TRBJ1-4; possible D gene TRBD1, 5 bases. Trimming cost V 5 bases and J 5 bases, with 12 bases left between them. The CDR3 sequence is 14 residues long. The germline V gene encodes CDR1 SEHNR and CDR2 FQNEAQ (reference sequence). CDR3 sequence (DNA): TGTGCCAGCAGCGCCGACAGCTACAATGAAAAACTGTTTTTT. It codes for CASSADSYNEKLFF.